What follows describes a single T cell receptor (beta chain). The sample comes from a study of blood T cell repertoires in COVID-19. The overall study: Collection of acute and convalescent COVID-19 samples took place in the United States, Italy and Spain. PBMCs, B-cell-depleted T cells, or T cells were the source of the cDNA or gDNA that made up the material.

The authors' processing: Nucleated cell counts were estimated from reference gene primer amplification. The data were produced by immunoSEQ multiplex PCR, yet TCRdb's version contains in-frame clones alone and is incomplete. V and J calls and clone size are as listed in that table; D and trimming were resolved from the DNA. The profile shows 70,000 or so clones, under 95% of them singletons. The sequence derives from a human donor in a cohort sampled during active COVID-19. Sequencing input: peripheral blood.

The CDR3 is CASSLYFSEGLKEKLFF. Here the CDR3 DNA reads TGTGCCAGCAGTTTATACTTCAGCGAGGGCTTAAAGGAAAAACTGTTTTTT. The chain has TRBV27 and TRBJ1-4; D unresolved. CDR1 and CDR2 from the germline V gene are MNHEY and SMNVEV (reference sequence). The ends were cut back, 1 base at V and 8 bases at J, with 20 bases in the middle. The CDR3 sequence is 17 residues long.